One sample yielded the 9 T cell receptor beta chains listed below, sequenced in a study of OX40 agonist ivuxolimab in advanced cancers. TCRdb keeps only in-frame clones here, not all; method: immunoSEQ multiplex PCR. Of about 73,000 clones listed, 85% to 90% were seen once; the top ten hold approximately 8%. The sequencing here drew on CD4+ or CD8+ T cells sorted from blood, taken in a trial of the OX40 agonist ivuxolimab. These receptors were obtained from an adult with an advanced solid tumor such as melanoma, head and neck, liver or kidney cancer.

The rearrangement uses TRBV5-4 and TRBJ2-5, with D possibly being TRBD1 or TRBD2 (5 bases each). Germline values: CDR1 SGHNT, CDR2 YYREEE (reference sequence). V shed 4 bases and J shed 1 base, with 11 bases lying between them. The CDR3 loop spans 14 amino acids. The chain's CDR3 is CASSKGRTQETQYF. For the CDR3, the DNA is TGTGCCAGCAGCAAGGGACGGACCCAAGAGACCCAGTACTTC. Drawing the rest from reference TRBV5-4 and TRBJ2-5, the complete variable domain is ETGVTQSPTHLIKTRGQQVTLRCSSQSGHNTVSWYQQALGQGPQFIFQYYREEENGRGNFPPRFSGLQFPNYSSELNVNALELDDSALYLCASSKGRTQETQYFGPGTRLLVL.

DNA of the CDR3: TGTGCCAGCAGCGCTTCCGGGACTAGCGTTGCAGATACGCAGTATTTT. It translates to CASSASGTSVADTQYF. The rearrangement uses TRBV9 and TRBJ2-3; 10 bases line up with TRBD2. V shed 3 bases and J 4 bases; nucleotides not matched to a gene: 8. The CDR3 runs to 16 residues. Germline V gene sequence: CDR1 SGDLS, CDR2 YYNGEE.

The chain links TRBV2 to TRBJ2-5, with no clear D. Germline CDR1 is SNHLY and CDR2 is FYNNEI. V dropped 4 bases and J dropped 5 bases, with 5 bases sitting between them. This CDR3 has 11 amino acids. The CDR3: CASSVLETQYF. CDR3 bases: TGTGCCAGCAGTGTATTGGAGACCCAGTACTTC. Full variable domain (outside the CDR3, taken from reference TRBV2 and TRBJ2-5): EPEVTQTPSHQVTQMGQEVILRCVPISNHLYFYWYRQILGQKVEFLVSFYNNEISEKSEIFDDQFSVERPDGSNFTLKIRSTKLEDSAMYFCASSVLETQYFGPGTRLLVL.

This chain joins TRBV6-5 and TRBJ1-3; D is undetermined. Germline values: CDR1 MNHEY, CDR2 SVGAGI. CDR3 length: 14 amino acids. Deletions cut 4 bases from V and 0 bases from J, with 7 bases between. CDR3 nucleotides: TGTGCCAGCAGTTTCACGAGCTCTGGAAACACCATATATTTT. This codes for CASSFTSSGNTIYF.

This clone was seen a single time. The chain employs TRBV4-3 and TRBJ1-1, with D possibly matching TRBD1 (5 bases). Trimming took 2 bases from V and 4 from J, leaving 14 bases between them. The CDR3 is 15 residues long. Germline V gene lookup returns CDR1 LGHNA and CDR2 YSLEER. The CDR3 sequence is CASSQMVFRGTEAFF. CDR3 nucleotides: TGCGCCAGCAGCCAAATGGTCTTTAGGGGCACTGAAGCTTTCTTT.

DNA of the CDR3: TGTGCCAGCAGCTTCCGACAGGGGCGGTCAGACTATGGCTACACCTTC. Translating it yields CASSFRQGRSDYGYTF. The chain recombines TRBV13 with TRBJ1-2, with TRBD1 identical over 8 bases. Trimming at V came to 3 bases and at J to 3 bases, leaving 9 bases not matched to a gene. Germline values: CDR1 PRHDT, CDR2 FYEKMQ (reference sequence). CDR3 size: 16 residues.

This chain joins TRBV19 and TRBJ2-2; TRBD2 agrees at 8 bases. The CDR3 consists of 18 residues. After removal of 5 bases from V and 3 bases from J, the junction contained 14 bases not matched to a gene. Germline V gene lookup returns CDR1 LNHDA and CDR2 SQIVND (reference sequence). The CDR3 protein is CASSAHFPASGYTGELFF. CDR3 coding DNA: TGTGCCAGTAGTGCCCATTTTCCGGCTAGCGGGTACACCGGGGAGCTGTTTTTT.

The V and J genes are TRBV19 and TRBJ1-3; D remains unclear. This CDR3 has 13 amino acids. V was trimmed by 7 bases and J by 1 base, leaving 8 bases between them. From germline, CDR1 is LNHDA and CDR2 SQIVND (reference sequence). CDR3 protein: CASNPGSGNTIYF. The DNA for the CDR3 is TGTGCCAGTAATCCGGGGTCTGGAAACACCATATATTTT.

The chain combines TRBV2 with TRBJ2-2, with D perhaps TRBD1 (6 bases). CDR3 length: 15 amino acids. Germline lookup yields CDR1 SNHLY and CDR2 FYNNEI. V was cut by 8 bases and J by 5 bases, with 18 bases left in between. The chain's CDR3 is CASSSGQGRTGELFF. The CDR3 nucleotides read TGTGCCAGCTCTTCAGGTCAGGGGCGAACCGGGGAGCTGTTTTTT.